Shown below are 30 T cell receptor beta chains from a single sample sequenced in a study of metastatic and nonmetastatic thyroid tumors. TCRdb recomputed clones from the PCR reads via MiXCR. The data contain around 53,000 clones, more than 20% of them singletons. Patients underwent thyroid surgery, and none had received any treatment before it. The sequenced sample consisted of blood. The receptors here all came from a female donor with papillary thyroid cancer or a benign thyroid nodule (not recorded which). Some clones in this sample may be carry-over from other donors' samples.

There are many counts of this clone. This chain uses TRBV5-5 with TRBJ1-6; D ambiguous. Trimming removed 1 base at V and 8 bases at J, with 7 bases between. Germline-derived CDR1 and CDR2 are SGHKS and YYEKEE (reference sequence). CDR3 length: 13 residues. The CDR3 nucleotides read TGTGCCAGCAGCTTGTCGTCGGATTCACCCCTCCACTTT. Protein: CASSLSSDSPLHF.

This clone appeared many times. The chain combines TRBV7-9 with TRBJ2-1; 7 bases fit TRBD2. V was clipped by 6 bases and J by 7 bases; unmatched bases: 12. This CDR3 comprises 15 residues. Per the germline V gene, CDR1 is SEHNR and CDR2 is FQNEAQ (reference sequence). Here the CDR3 reads CASRGLGEGRNEQFF. In nucleotides, the CDR3 is TGTGCCAGCAGGGGGCTGGGGGAGGGGAGGAATGAGCAGTTCTTC. The full variable domain, completed using reference TRBV7-9 and TRBJ2-1, is DTGVSQNPRHKITKRGQNVTFRCDPISEHNRLYWYRQTLGQGPEFLTYFQNEAQLEKSRLLSDRFSAERPKGSFSTLEIQRTEQGDSAMYLCASRGLGEGRNEQFFGPGTRLTVL.

At least ten counts were recorded for this clone. The chain carries TRBV7-9 and TRBJ1-2; D not resolved. The germline CDR1 and CDR2 sequences are SEHNR and FQNEAQ (reference sequence). V was shortened by 2 bases and J by 1 base, with 5 bases between the two germline ends. This CDR3 spans 13 amino acids. The CDR3 sequence is CASSLNSNYGYTF. CDR3 nucleotide sequence: TGTGCCAGCAGCTTAAACAGTAACTATGGCTACACCTTC.

The sample holds many counts of this clone. The rearrangement uses TRBV4-2 and TRBJ2-1; D remains ambiguous. Germline CDR1 LGHNA, CDR2 YNFKEQ. This CDR3 has 14 residues. The ends were cut back, 0 bases at V and 10 bases at J, with 13 bases in the middle. The CDR3 DNA reads as TGTGCCAGCAGCCAAGAAGCAATCTCTCAGGAGCAGTTCTTC. Residues: CASSQEAISQEQFF.

This clone appeared many times. The V call is TRBV20-1, the J call TRBJ2-1; D is perhaps TRBD1 or TRBD2 (5 bases each). This CDR3 is 14 amino acids long. V lost 3 bases to trimming and J lost 8 bases, with 17 bases between them. The germline gives CDR1 DFQATT, CDR2 SNEGSKA (reference sequence). In DNA, the CDR3 is TGCAGTGCTAGTAAGGGGACGGATCTAGATGAGCAGTTCTTC. Translated: CSASKGTDLDEQFF.

In this sample, this clone turned up a few times. Being one base from a much bigger clone, this may be a read error. The V and J genes are TRBV19 and TRBJ2-1; D is ambiguous. V dropped 5 bases and J dropped 9 bases, with 14 bases sitting between them. CDR3 length: 13 amino acids. Germline V gene data show CDR1 as LNHDA and CDR2 as SQIVND (reference sequence). The CDR3 loop reads CASSRSSAAEQFF. The CDR3 DNA sequence: TGTGCCAGTAGTCGCAGTTCTGCCGCTGAGCAGTTCTTC. The full variable domain, in which reference TRBV19 and TRBJ2-1 provide the parts outside the CDR3, is DGGITQSPKYLFRKEGQNVTLSCEQNLNHDAMYWYRQDPGQGLRLIYYSQIVNDFQKGDIAEGYSVSREKKESFPLTVTSAQKNPTAFYLCASSRSSAAEQFFGPGTRLTVL.

The sample holds many counts of this clone. DNA of the CDR3: TGCGCCAGCAGGGGGACAGGGGGCGTTAACTATGGCTACACCTTC. Its translation: CASRGTGGVNYGYTF. The rearrangement uses TRBV10-2 and TRBJ1-2; 12 bases line up with TRBD1. The CDR3 is made up of 15 amino acids. V lost 6 bases and J lost 1; bases outside the gene matches: 3. Germline V gene sequence: CDR1 WSHSY, CDR2 SAAADI.

This clone has a count of ten or more. The CDR3 bases are TGTGCCAGCTCACAGCGGGGAGATACGCAGTATTTT. Amino acids: CASSQRGDTQYF. The chain employs TRBV18 and TRBJ2-3, with 7 bases identical to TRBD2. With 4 bases clipped from V and 5 bases from J, the junction kept 0 bases outside the gene matches. Germline V CDR1 and CDR2: KGHSH, LQKENI. CDR3 size: 12 residues.

Many counts were recorded for this clone. The rearrangement links TRBV7-9 to TRBJ2-3, with unresolved D. From germline, CDR1 is SEHNR and CDR2 FQNEAQ (reference sequence). V lost 2 bases, J lost 6 bases, and 12 bases lay in between. This CDR3 contains 14 residues. The CDR3 DNA reads as TGTGCCAGCAGCTTATCGTCTGCGTCGGATACGCAGTATTTT. Translation gives CASSLSSASDTQYF.

The table lists this clone with many counts. The chain recombines TRBV5-4 with TRBJ1-2; D possibly corresponds to TRBD1 (5 bases). This CDR3 is built from 15 residues. V was clipped by 3 bases and J by 4 bases, with 16 bases between them. Looked up from germline, CDR1 is SGHNT and CDR2 is YYREEE (reference sequence). The CDR3 protein is CASSSGHRRFYGYTF. For the CDR3, the DNA is TGTGCCAGCAGCTCCGGACACAGACGCTTCTATGGCTACACCTTC. The variable domain in full, with the rest retrieved from reference TRBV5-4 and TRBJ1-2, is ETGVTQSPTHLIKTRGQQVTLRCSSQSGHNTVSWYQQALGQGPQFIFQYYREEENGRGNFPPRFSGLQFPNYSSELNVNALELDDSALYLCASSSGHRRFYGYTFGSGTRLTVV.

The J gene is TRBJ2-7, the V gene TRBV20-1; 7 bases fit TRBD2. CDR1 and CDR2 (germline): DFQATT, SNEGSKA (reference sequence). V lost 0 bases and J lost 7; bases outside the gene matches: 18. This CDR3 spans 17 amino acids. CDR3 DNA: TGCAGTGCTAGAGATTTAAGGTTAGCGGGTATGAACTGGGAGCAGTACTTC. Protein sequence: CSARDLRLAGMNWEQYF.

This clone was counted ten times or more. The chain has TRBV30 and TRBJ1-1; unclear D gene. Germline CDR1 and CDR2: GTSNPN and SVGIG (reference sequence). This CDR3 contains 12 residues. V was shortened by 7 bases and J by 3 bases, with 12 bases between the two germline ends. The CDR3 loop reads CASSYWDTEAFF. CDR3 bases: TGTGCCTCCTCTTATTGGGACACTGAAGCTTTCTTT.

This clone was recorded many times. The chain is built from TRBV20-1 and TRBJ1-5; no reliable D call. Germline CDR1 and CDR2: DFQATT and SNEGSKA (reference sequence). The CDR3 is made up of 14 amino acids. V gave up 3 bases and J gave up 1 base, with 10 bases separating them. The DNA for the CDR3 is TGCAGTGCTAGCGACGGGCGAAGCAATCAGCCCCAGCATTTT. Translation: CSASDGRSNQPQHF.

This clone was counted at least ten times. The chain joins TRBV5-4 to TRBJ1-1; TRBD1 might be the D (6 bases). Between the trimmed V and J ends, which lost 1 base and 1 base, there was a span of 8 bases. The CDR3 runs to 14 residues. Germline values: CDR1 SGHNT, CDR2 YYREEE (reference sequence). The CDR3 nucleotides read TGTGCCAGCAGCTTGATACAGGGGAACACTGAAGCTTTCTTT. Its protein is CASSLIQGNTEAFF. Drawing the rest from reference TRBV5-4 and TRBJ1-1, the complete variable domain is ETGVTQSPTHLIKTRGQQVTLRCSSQSGHNTVSWYQQALGQGPQFIFQYYREEENGRGNFPPRFSGLQFPNYSSELNVNALELDDSALYLCASSLIQGNTEAFFGQGTRLTVV.

This clone has at least ten counts. The chain joins TRBV19 to TRBJ1-5; a weak D match, TRBD1 (6 bases). V was pared by 4 bases and J by 7 bases, with 11 bases between. The germline V gene encodes CDR1 LNHDA and CDR2 SQIVND (reference sequence). CDR3 size: 13 residues. The CDR3 loop is CASSRGLEQPQHF. The CDR3 coding sequence is TGTGCCAGTAGTAGGGGGCTAGAGCAGCCCCAGCATTTT.

To note about this clone: Its ends do not fully match the called genes, so a read error is possible. The J gene is TRBJ2-7, the V gene TRBV3-1; D may correspond to TRBD1 or TRBD2 (5 bases each). There are 17 residues in the CDR3. CDR1 is LGHDT, CDR2 YNNKEL, per germline (reference sequence). The CDR3 DNA reads as TGTGCCAGCAGCGAAGATATCCGGGACCGTTTCTCCTACGAGCATTACTTC. This sequence encodes CASSEDIRDRFSYEHYF.

The J gene is TRBJ2-7, the V gene TRBV20-1, with TRBD2 matching over 8 bases. The V gene end was trimmed by 4 bases and the J gene end by 4 bases; junction bases not matched to a gene: 12. The length of the CDR3 is 15 residues. CDR1 and CDR2 from the germline V gene are DFQATT and SNEGSKA (reference sequence). CDR3 sequence reads: CSATRLACGLYEQYF. The CDR3, as DNA: TGCAGTGCTACCCGACTAGCGTGTGGACTTTACGAGCAGTACTTC.

The table lists this clone with many counts. This chain uses TRBV4-2 with TRBJ2-7; tentative D call: TRBD2 (6 bases). Germline V gene data show CDR1 as LGHNA and CDR2 as YNFKEQ. The CDR3 runs 16 residues. V gave up 0 bases and J gave up 5 bases, with 17 bases separating them. The CDR3 sequence: CASSQDTTRNAHEQYF. The CDR3 bases are TGTGCCAGCAGCCAAGATACGACTAGAAACGCCCACGAGCAGTACTTC.

This rearrangement joins TRBV20-1 to TRBJ1-2; a possible D gene is TRBD1 (5 bases). There are 13 residues in the CDR3. The germline CDR1 and CDR2 sequences are DFQATT and SNEGSKA (reference sequence). V lost 4 bases, J lost 7 bases, and 16 bases lay in between. The CDR3 DNA follows: TGCAGTGCTATAGGACAAAAGGTTGGTGGCTACACCTTC. As protein: CSAIGQKVGGYTF.

This clone was picked up many times. The genes are TRBV20-1 and TRBJ2-7, with D possibly matching TRBD1 (6 bases). The germline V and J ends were trimmed by 6 bases and 3 bases, with 21 bases remaining between them. The CDR3 has 15 amino acids. Germline V lookup: CDR1 DFQATT, CDR2 SNEGSKA (reference sequence). The DNA for the CDR3 is TGCAGTGCCAGGGGAACAGGCCCTAGACGCTACGAGCAGTACTTC. Encoded protein: CSARGTGPRRYEQYF.

This clone has a count of ten or more. The genes are TRBV19 and TRBJ1-3, with D unclear. Germline CDR1 LNHDA, CDR2 SQIVND (reference sequence). The V gene lost 8 bases and the J gene lost 4 bases, with 15 bases spanning the gap. The CDR3 has 14 amino acids. The CDR3 bases are TGTGCCAGTTGGCCCAAAGAAGCCGGAAACACCATATATTTT. Its translation is CASWPKEAGNTIYF.

In this sample, this clone turned up many times. The chain combines TRBV19 with TRBJ1-5; D uncertain. This CDR3 is 15 amino acids long. Germline-derived CDR1 and CDR2 are LNHDA and SQIVND (reference sequence). V was shortened by 5 bases and J by 4 bases, with 15 bases between the two germline ends. The CDR3 is CASSLAPQWNQPQHF. CDR3 coding DNA: TGTGCCAGTAGTCTGGCCCCCCAGTGGAATCAGCCCCAGCATTTT.

Comments on this clone: A much larger clonotype is one base distant, so this may be a read error. The V gene is TRBV12-3 or TRBV12-4, the J gene TRBJ2-3; no firm D call. The length of the CDR3 is 12 residues. V was pared by 9 bases and J by 3 bases, with 10 bases between. CDR3 nucleotide sequence: TGTGCCAGAAGGACCGTTACAGATACGCAGTATTTT. Translation: CARRTVTDTQYF.

This clone showed up many times. The chain has TRBV19 and TRBJ2-3; D is possibly TRBD2 (6 bases). Germline CDR1 LNHDA, CDR2 SQIVND (reference sequence). V lost 7 bases, J lost 0 bases, and 8 bases lay in between. The CDR3 covers 13 residues. This chain's CDR3 is CASTRESTDTQYF. CDR3 sequence (DNA): TGTGCCAGTACCCGGGAGAGCACAGATACGCAGTATTTT. Using reference TRBV19 and TRBJ2-3 for the parts outside the CDR3, the full variable domain is DGGITQSPKYLFRKEGQNVTLSCEQNLNHDAMYWYRQDPGQGLRLIYYSQIVNDFQKGDIAEGYSVSREKKESFPLTVTSAQKNPTAFYLCASTRESTDTQYFGPGTRLTVL.

This clone was detected ten times or more. The chain carries TRBV20-1 and TRBJ2-7; possibly TRBD1 or TRBD2 for D (6 bases each). Germline V gene sequence: CDR1 DFQATT, CDR2 SNEGSKA (reference sequence). V lost 1 base and J lost 3, with 13 bases in between. The length of the CDR3 is 14 residues. DNA for the CDR3: TGCAGTGCTAGAGTCCCAGGGGAGGTCTACGAGCAGTACTTC. Translating it yields CSARVPGEVYEQYF.

This clone came up many times. This chain links TRBV12-3 or TRBV12-4 with TRBJ2-3; D possibly corresponds to TRBD1 (6 bases). The V end was cut by 2 bases, the J end by 2 bases, with 11 bases between. CDR3 length: 15 residues. CDR3 amino acids: CASSLLTGVTDTQYF. The CDR3, as DNA: TGTGCCAGCAGTTTATTGACAGGCGTCACAGATACGCAGTATTTT.

This clone was counted at least ten times. V and J are TRBV5-6 and TRBJ1-5, with a weak D call TRBD1 (5 bases). V lost 4 bases to trimming and J lost 0 bases, with 14 bases between them. Germline V gives CDR1 SGHDT, CDR2 YYEEEE. CDR3 length: 16 amino acids. The CDR3 DNA reads as TGTGCCAGCAGCCGGGGCCCAGGATATAGCAATCAGCCCCAGCATTTT. This codes for CASSRGPGYSNQPQHF.

This rearrangement joins TRBV9 to TRBJ1-3; possible D gene TRBD1, 5 bases. The V end was cut by 4 bases, the J end by 1 base, with 9 bases between. Per the germline V gene, CDR1 is SGDLS and CDR2 is YYNGEE. This CDR3 comprises 14 residues. In nucleotides, the CDR3 is TGTGCCAGCAGCTCCCGGACATCTGGAAACACCATATATTTT. As protein: CASSSRTSGNTIYF.

This clone occurred many times. This chain uses TRBV6-2 or TRBV6-3 with TRBJ1-1; D not resolved. The CDR3 sequence is 14 residues long. Germline CDR1 is MNHEY and CDR2 is SVGEGT. V lost 2 bases and J 0 bases, leaving 7 bases between the germline ends. The CDR3 here is CASSYGNMNTEAFF. Written as DNA, the CDR3 is TGTGCCAGCAGTTACGGCAATATGAACACTGAAGCTTTCTTT.

The table lists this clone with many counts. The rearrangement joins TRBV20-1 to TRBJ1-2; D gene unclear. V gave up 7 bases and J gave up 2 bases, with 11 bases separating them. The germline V gene encodes CDR1 DFQATT and CDR2 SNEGSKA (reference sequence). The CDR3 is 12 residues long. The CDR3 DNA is TGCAGTGGTGGGTTGGGGAACTATGGCTACACCTTC. Translation gives CSGGLGNYGYTF.